The following is a T cell receptor beta chain sequence with its context. Its antigen is currently not known. No base-level quality is on record; no much larger clone is a single base apart. The cohort was made up of approximately 700 healthy bone marrow donors. All cohort members were sampled while nominally healthy, although unrecorded immune exposures were likely present. The donor was CMV seropositive and was included in the group of 250 to 350 seropositive cohort members. Each donor provided a peripheral blood sample, and peripheral blood mononuclear cells were used for TCR beta sequencing. Genomic DNA extraction from the blood cell samples was performed with the Qiagen DNeasy Blood Extraction Kit. Including the terminal cysteine and phenylalanine, the CDR3 comprises 16 residues. Just the 48-base CDR3 DNA is kept, in frame starting at base 1. The V end gives up 4 bases and the J end 1 base, leaving 8 bases in the junction not matched to a gene. Based on the germline V gene, the CDR1 and CDR2 sequences are SGHTA and FQGNSA.

This sample is drawn from a study of cytomegalovirus exposure and HLA in healthy donors (dated by TCRdb to about 2017). Turning to the overall study: An earlier analysis of 587 of the donors reported roughly 300 Gb of sequence data and about 120 million unique TCR beta sequences obtained from some 200 million T cells. About 280 gigabases of sequencing data and tens of millions of unique TCR sequences were included in an early release covering around 600 HLA-typed donors. The genetic ancestry cluster associated with self-reported Caucasian donors included 81% of the approximately 410 genotyped donors. The study was designed to test whether signatures of past pathogen exposure could be identified by cataloging public T cell receptors. The study profiled the T cell repertoires of hundreds of subjects by immunosequencing and related them to cytomegalovirus serostatus. In addition to the first cohort of approximately 670 subjects, a separate validation cohort of under 150 different subjects was used. The study combined high-throughput TCR immunosequencing, statistical association of individual TCRs with disease status, and machine learning to predict cytomegalovirus infection status. A later analysis re-examined previously published TCR beta repertoires from around 670 donors and added high-resolution HLA genotyping to investigate patterns of TCR occurrence. The later analysis used no new phenotypic data to find candidate immune exposures, relying instead on TCR beta sequences and their occurrence across donors. An earlier analysis of 587 of the donors used high-throughput TCR beta sequencing to judge whether each TCR beta V gene segment behaved as functional or pseudogenic. Donor age, sex, ethnicity and CMV serostatus were compiled together with the repertoire data. In a later genetic analysis, genome-wide SNP genotypes for about 55% of the roughly 700 donors were used, and that subset was treated as a discovery cohort. Every repertoire in the discovery cohort had been generated on one and the same sequencing platform. Both class I and class II loci were covered by HLA typing, at four-digit resolution. Typing coverage varied by locus: roughly 629-640 donors for A, B, C, DRB1 and DQB1; approximately 560 for DQA1; about 570 for DPA1; fewer than 480 for DPB1. Roughly five DR-DQ haplotypes were handled as single units for association and clustering because linkage in the cohort was strong. Across 398 genotyped donors of the cohort, an average of about 240,000 unique TCR beta nucleotide sequences per donor were sequenced, and approximately 17% of those sequences were non-productive.

Libraries were built with the immunoSEQ multiplex PCR assay. For the multiplex PCR, a mixture combining 60 forward primers for TCR Vbeta segments and 13 reverse primers for TCR Jbeta segments was used. The CDR3 region of rearranged TCR beta genes was amplified from genomic DNA by a multiplex PCR assay. Amplified TCR beta libraries were sequenced as 87-base-pair reads on the Illumina HiSeq System. The authors' pipeline ran thus. In a later analysis, tens of millions of unique TCR beta chains were counted across the roughly 610 repertoires, and around 10 million of these chains were shared by at least two donors. A nearest-neighbor algorithm error-corrected the raw reads and collapsed the reads into unique sequences, merging closely related sequences to remove PCR and sequencing errors. Alignment of CDR3 sequences to IMGT reference sequences was used to assign V, D and J gene segments. For a sequence to be retained, a match of at least six nucleotides was required to both a V gene segment and a J gene segment. A rearrangement counted as productive if the CDR3 had no stop codons and remained in frame with V and J, and every other rearrangement counted as non-productive. Following IMGT convention, CDR3 was defined as the stretch from the second conserved V-encoded cysteine to the conserved J-encoded phenylalanine. Sequences without an unambiguous match to a single V gene segment were excluded from the earlier analysis of about 630 of the donors. An earlier analysis of a few hundred of the donors classified V segments as functional when productive rearrangements were above 56.7% and as segregating when the standard deviation between donors was above 5%. To diagnose cytomegalovirus status from the catalog of TCR beta chain sequences, a statistical classification framework was built. V and J gene assignment, in a later analysis, came from comparing TCR nucleotide sequences with IMGT/GENE-DB human TR gene sequences. The TCRdist pipeline was used in a later analysis to assign CDR3 sequences and most-parsimonious VDJ recombination scenarios. A later analysis defined each TCR beta chain by its CDR3 amino acid sequence plus V-gene family, and excluded reads lacking a unique V-gene family. In a later analysis, fewer than 600 highly shared, low-generation-probability nucleotide sequences were removed to address suspected cross-contamination and a sequencing artifact. In a later analysis, a clonal expansion index for each public chain was calculated from normalized within-repertoire ranks of inferred template counts. In a later analysis, generation probabilities were computed with a VDJ recombination model fitted to out-of-frame rearrangements, and the resulting probabilities were checked against IGoR. A later analysis scored TCR-TCR, TCR-HLA and TCR-CMV co-occurrence with hypergeometric tests, applying a repertoire-size bias correction to TCR pairs. To estimate false discovery rates, a later analysis permuted the HLA or CMV assignments 20 times. In a later analysis, co-occurring TCRs were grouped using DBSCAN, and TCRdist sequence similarity was added for clustering within HLA-allele-positive subsets. Repertoires with fewer than 30,000 or more than 120,000 public chains, plus five repertoires with anomalous nucleotide sharing, were excluded from co-occurrence clustering. TCRdb carries this immuneACCESS record with in-frame sequences only. Its versions omit some clonotypes, under half of them owing to an unresolved V gene in the studies checked, with the rest unexplained. For V, J and clone size, that table is used; D and trimming come from the DNA. This sample has 90,000 to 130,000 clones in its table, and around 76% of those were observed once. Jointly, the top ten make up 10% to 15% of the sample.

General study outcomes and caveats: According to a later analysis, parvovirus B19, influenza, CMV and Epstein-Barr virus appeared linked to several top co-occurrence clusters. Some IMGT-functional V segments, including TRBV6-2 and TRBV6-3, could not be distinguished by the 87-base-pair reads and were therefore excluded. Linkage disequilibrium might explain the correlated functional status among segregating V segments, but an unknown experimental factor could not be excluded. The earlier analysis of 587 of the donors excluded some 15 rarely observed V segments, including chromosome 9 orphons, because counts were too low. A further reported finding was that TCR beta sequences accurately predicted the HLA-A and HLA-B alleles for most subjects in the first cohort. Roughly uniform sequencing depth across donors was assumed in presence/absence analyses, although this assumption may not hold. A later genetic analysis associated a missense DCLRE1C variant with V-gene and J-gene trimming of TCR beta chains, and an independent cohort replicated the association. In the study, about 150 TCR beta chains were listed as associated with cytomegalovirus. At a false discovery rate of 0.05, a later analysis linked around 17,000 TCR beta sequences to specific HLA alleles. Broadly in line with IMGT annotations, most TCR beta V segments showed up in productive rearrangements about 87% or about 30% of the time in an earlier analysis of some 590 of the donors. Most CMV-associated TCR beta chains appeared to be HLA-restricted in a later analysis, and the HLA associations seemed to be driven largely by CMV exposure. It was suggested by the authors that the approach could potentially be generalized to other disease states and immunological phenotypes. In vitro tests confirmed that a few of the cytomegalovirus-associated TCR beta chains recognize cytomegalovirus antigens. In a later analysis, TCR association rates were found to vary across HLA loci, with the most associated TCRs seen for DRB1 alleles and the fewest for HLA-C alleles. CMV serostatus was the only immune exposure information available for the cohort. A later genetic analysis reported fewer N-insertions in productive TCRs among donors in an Asian-associated ancestry cluster than the roughly 620-donor mean. Most TCR sequences were observed very rarely across donors, whereas some public TCRs were present in many individuals. In a later analysis, HLA-associated TCR beta chains showed more clonal expansion and lower generation probabilities than non-associated chains that were equally common. The sequencing pipeline was judged likely to have produced a cluster of highly shared sequence variants as a technical artifact. HLA typing was unavailable for some donors at each locus, so association tests used only the typed subset. In this cohort, only TCR beta chains were sequenced, and detectable features were limited by the absence of alpha or paired-chain data. When HLA alleles, especially DR and DQ, strongly co-occurred, TCR associations were difficult to assign to individual alleles. In both the original and validation cohorts, the classifier was reported to diagnose cytomegalovirus status with high specificity and sensitivity.

The chain employs TRBV7-2 and TRBJ2-7; 9 central nucleotides agree with TRBD2. This clonotype was obtained from a man aged 25 to 40 in good health and CMV-seropositive. The source material was PBMCs. The CDR3 region: CASSSRAGGGSYEQYF. The DNA reads as follows: TGTGCCAGCAGCTCCCGGGCGGGGGGGGGATCCTACGAGCAGTACTTC. Outside the CDR3, residues come from the reference TRBV7-2 and TRBJ2-7 proteins, so the full variable domain is: GAGVSQSPSNKVTEKGKDVELRCDPISGHTALYWYRQSLGQGLEFLIYFQGNSAPDKSGLPSDRFSAERTGGSVSTLTIQRTQQEDSAVYLCASSSRAGGGSYEQYFGPGTRLTVT.